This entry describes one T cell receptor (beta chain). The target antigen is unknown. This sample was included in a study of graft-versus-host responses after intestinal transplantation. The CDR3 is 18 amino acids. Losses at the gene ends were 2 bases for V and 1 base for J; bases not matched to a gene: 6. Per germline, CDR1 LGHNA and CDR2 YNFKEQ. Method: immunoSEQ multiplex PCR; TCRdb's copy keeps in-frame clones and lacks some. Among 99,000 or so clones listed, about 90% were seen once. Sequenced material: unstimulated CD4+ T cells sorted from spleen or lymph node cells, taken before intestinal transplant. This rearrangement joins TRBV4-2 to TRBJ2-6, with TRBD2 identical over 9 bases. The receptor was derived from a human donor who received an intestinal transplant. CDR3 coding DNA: TGTGCCAGCAGCCAAAGTCGCGGGAGGGCGTCTGGGGCCAACGTCCTGACTTTC. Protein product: CASSQSRGRASGANVLTF.